These T cell receptor beta chains were read from a single sample in a study of OX40 agonist ivuxolimab in advanced cancers. Sequencing was performed with immunoSEQ multiplex PCR; in TCRdb, only in-frame clones are kept and a portion is missing. The table shows 75,000 to 95,000 clones, with 85% occurring only once. The source was CD4+ or CD8+ T cells sorted from blood, collected in a trial of the OX40 agonist ivuxolimab. The source is an adult with an advanced solid tumor such as melanoma, head and neck, liver or kidney cancer. Each CDR3 is given with its conserved first and last residue. Fields, in order: D gene, clone size, J gene, V gene, CDR3 protein, CDR3 DNA. D genes are given only for firm matches. Some rows have no size entry. The others give once, few or many, or a class for an expanded clone.

>-|-|TRBJ1-4|TRBV7-2
CASSSSVQGEKLFF
TGTGCCAGCAGCTCCTCAGTTCAGGGGGAAAAACTGTTTTTT
>-|-|TRBJ2-6|TRBV14
CASSQAGRAGANVLTF
TGTGCCAGCAGCCAGGCCGGGAGAGCTGGGGCCAACGTCCTGACTTTC
>-|-|TRBJ1-2|TRBV27
CASSLSRGGYTF
TGTGCCAGCAGTTTATCGAGGGGGGGCTACACCTTC
>-|once|TRBJ1-1|TRBV6-1
CASSGAANTEAFF
TGTGCCAGCTCGGGGGCAGCGAACACTGAAGCTTTCTTT
>-|-|TRBJ2-7|TRBV6-5
CASSYSARASYEQYF
TGTGCCAGCAGTTACTCCGCCAGGGCCTCCTACGAGCAGTACTTC
>-|-|TRBJ2-5|TRBV7-9
CASSGQTEKETQYF
TGTGCCAGCAGCGGACAGACGGAGAAAGAGACCCAGTACTTC
>TRBD2|-|TRBJ2-1|TRBV28
CASYLAGGGYNEQFF
TGTGCCAGCTATTTAGCGGGAGGGGGCTACAATGAGCAGTTCTTC
>-|few|TRBJ1-1|TRBV5-8
CASSLEAGTNTEAFF
TGTGCCAGCAGCTTGGAGGCAGGGACGAACACTGAAGCTTTCTTT
>TRBD2|-|TRBJ2-3|TRBV5-1
CASRGGLAGGPGDTQYF
TGCGCCAGCAGGGGGGGACTAGCGGGAGGACCAGGAGATACGCAGTATTTT
>TRBD1|many|TRBJ1-4|TRBV2
CASCRDRDEKLFF
TGTGCCAGCTGCCGGGACAGAGATGAAAAACTGTTTTTT
>TRBD1|-|TRBJ1-1|TRBV30
CAWSPTGDRGLNTEAFF
TGTGCCTGGAGTCCCACCGGGGACAGGGGGCTTAACACTGAAGCTTTCTTT
>TRBD2|few|TRBJ2-5|TRBV5-1
CASSLSGSWGRQETQYF
TGCGCCAGCAGCCTTAGCGGGAGTTGGGGACGCCAAGAGACCCAGTACTTC
>TRBD1|-|TRBJ2-1|TRBV30
CAWSAAGGSCNEQFF
TGTGCCTGGAGTGCGGCAGGGGGCTCCTGCAATGAGCAGTTCTTC
>-|few|TRBJ1-1|TRBV19
CASVPRANTEAFF
TGTGCCAGTGTTCCTCGGGCAAACACTGAAGCTTTCTTT
>-|-|TRBJ1-1|TRBV18
CASSQTPTQLNTEAFF
TGTGCCAGCTCACAAACCCCGACTCAGCTGAACACTGAAGCTTTCTTT
>TRBD1|-|TRBJ1-1|TRBV7-2
CASSLEGAGSAFF
TGTGCCAGCAGCTTAGAGGGGGCAGGCTCAGCTTTCTTT
>-|-|TRBJ1-5|TRBV5-1
CASSSGQSNQPQHF
TGCGCCAGCAGCTCAGGACAGAGCAATCAGCCCCAGCATTTT
>-|-|TRBJ1-1|TRBV30
CARNRVNTEAFF
TGTGCCAGAAACAGGGTGAACACTGAAGCTTTCTTT
>TRBD1|-|TRBJ2-3|TRBV27
CASSAVRGTGETDTQYF
TGTGCCAGCAGTGCTGTGAGGGGGACAGGGGAAACAGATACGCAGTATTTT
>-|once|TRBJ1-2|TRBV7-3
CASSFRSFGYTF
TGTGCCAGCAGCTTTCGGTCATTTGGCTACACCTTC
>-|-|TRBJ2-3|TRBV7-6
CASSPFSPEGATVTDTQYF
TGTGCCAGCAGCCCGTTTAGCCCGGAAGGAGCCACGGTCACAGATACGCAGTATTTT
>TRBD1|-|TRBJ2-7|TRBV7-6
CASSRAGQGSSYEQYF
TGTGCCAGCAGCCGAGCGGGACAGGGGTCGTCCTACGAGCAGTACTTC
>-|-|TRBJ1-2|TRBV6-5
CASMRDMGYGYTF
TGTGCCAGCATGAGGGATATGGGCTATGGCTACACCTTC
>TRBD2|-|TRBJ2-3|TRBV10-3
CAITQGGADTQYF
TGTGCCATCACCCAGGGAGGGGCAGATACGCAGTATTTT
>-|few|TRBJ2-7|TRBV7-2
CASSFGGTFSYEQYF
TGTGCCAGCAGCTTCGGAGGGACTTTCTCCTACGAGCAGTACTTC
>TRBD1|-|TRBJ1-6|TRBV5-1
CASSLAGQGRSPLHF
TGCGCCAGCAGCTTGGCCGGACAGGGAAGGTCACCCCTCCACTTT
>-|-|TRBJ1-3|TRBV9
CASSPQPGSGNTIYF
TGTGCCAGCAGCCCGCAGCCCGGCTCTGGAAACACCATATATTTT
>-|-|TRBJ1-6|TRBV19
CASHGQGSPLHF
TGTGCCAGTCATGGTCAGGGGTCACCCCTCCACTTT
>-|-|TRBJ1-1|TRBV6-6
CASSYSSGGDTEAFF
TGTGCCAGCAGTTACTCGTCCGGTGGGGACACTGAAGCTTTCTTT
>-|-|TRBJ1-2|TRBV30
CAWRGEGVYGYTF
TGTGCCTGGAGGGGAGAGGGTGTCTATGGCTACACCTTC
>-|-|TRBJ1-2|TRBV6-5
CASSTRVERYGYTF
TGTGCCAGCAGCACCCGCGTCGAGCGCTATGGCTACACCTTC
>TRBD1|-|TRBJ1-5|TRBV6-6
CASSRGQTNQPQHF
TGTGCCAGCAGTCGGGGACAGACCAATCAGCCCCAGCATTTT
>TRBD1|-|TRBJ1-4|TRBV6-1
CASSRTGRANEKLFF
TGTGCCAGCAGTAGGACAGGGCGGGCTAATGAAAAACTGTTTTTT
>TRBD1|few|TRBJ1-5|TRBV7-2
CASSRDRDQPQHF
TGTGCCAGCAGCCGGGACAGGGATCAGCCCCAGCATTTT
>TRBD1|-|TRBJ1-2|TRBV7-8
CASSAGTGGYYGYTF
TGTGCCAGCAGCGCCGGGACAGGGGGTTACTATGGCTACACCTTC
>-|-|TRBJ1-2|TRBV25-1
CASSEAGPLYGYTF
TGTGCCAGCAGTGAAGCGGGGCCGCTCTATGGCTACACCTTC
>-|-|TRBJ2-7|TRBV5-6
CASSFLSSYEQYF
TGTGCCAGCAGCTTTTTGTCCTCCTACGAGCAGTACTTC
>-|-|TRBJ1-2|TRBV9
CASSGPLGRAMYGYTF
TGTGCCAGCAGCGGCCCGCTCGGGAGGGCTATGTATGGCTACACCTTC
>TRBD1|-|TRBJ1-1|TRBV30
CAWRWTGTNTEAFF
TGTGCCTGGAGATGGACAGGGACGAACACTGAAGCTTTCTTT
>-|-|TRBJ1-2|TRBV7-2
CASSWSRDTLNYGYTF
TGTGCCAGCAGCTGGAGCCGGGACACCCTTAACTATGGCTACACCTTC
>-|-|TRBJ1-1|TRBV7-2
CASSSGQKKTEAFF
TGTGCCAGCAGCTCAGGACAGAAGAAGACTGAAGCTTTCTTT
>-|-|TRBJ1-5|TRBV6-1
CASSLGGVSNQPQHF
TGTGCCAGCAGTCTAGGGGGGGTGAGCAATCAGCCCCAGCATTTT
>-|-|TRBJ2-1|TRBV4-3
CASSQDSAGGLAGARGEQFF
TGCGCCAGCAGCCAAGATTCGGCGGGGGGTCTAGCGGGCGCCAGGGGGGAGCAGTTCTTC
>-|few|TRBJ1-2|TRBV5-1
CASSLGFGTVGYTF
TGCGCCAGCAGCTTGGGGTTTGGGACCGTGGGCTACACCTTC
>-|-|TRBJ1-1|TRBV5-1
CASSVEGLAVTPEAFF
TGCGCCAGCAGCGTGGAGGGGTTAGCGGTAACCCCTGAAGCTTTCTTT
>-|-|TRBJ2-7|TRBV29-1
CSVEGRALGSEQYF
TGCAGCGTTGAAGGGAGGGCCCTCGGGTCCGAGCAGTACTTC
>-|-|TRBJ1-2|TRBV10-3
CAISASRGYTF
TGTGCCATCAGTGCGTCTCGGGGCTACACCTTC
>TRBD2|-|TRBJ2-7|TRBV5-4
CASSQPLAGAGEQYF
TGTGCCAGCAGCCAGCCCCTAGCGGGAGCTGGAGAGCAGTACTTC
>-|-|TRBJ1-2|TRBV30
CAWSVRGYYGYTF
TGTGCCTGGAGTGTCCGCGGTTACTATGGCTACACCTTC
>TRBD2|-|TRBJ2-3|TRBV4-2
CASSQAERGGEVYTQYF
TGTGCCAGCAGCCAAGCTGAGCGGGGGGGCGAGGTGTATACGCAGTATTTT
>TRBD2|-|TRBJ2-3|TRBV6-5
CASCGGALNTQYF
TGTGCCAGCTGCGGGGGGGCTCTGAATACGCAGTATTTT